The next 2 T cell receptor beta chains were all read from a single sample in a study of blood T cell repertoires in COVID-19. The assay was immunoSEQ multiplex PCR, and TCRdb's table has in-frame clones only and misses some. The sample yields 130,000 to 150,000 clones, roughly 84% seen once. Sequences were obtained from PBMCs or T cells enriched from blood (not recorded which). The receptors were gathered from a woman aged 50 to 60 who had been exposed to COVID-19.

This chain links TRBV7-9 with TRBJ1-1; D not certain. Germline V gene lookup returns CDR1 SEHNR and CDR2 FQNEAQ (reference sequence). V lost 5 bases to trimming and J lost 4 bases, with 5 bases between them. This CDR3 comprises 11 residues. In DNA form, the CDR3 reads TGTGCCAGCAGCCCTTTCACTGAAGCTTTCTTT. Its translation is CASSPFTEAFF.

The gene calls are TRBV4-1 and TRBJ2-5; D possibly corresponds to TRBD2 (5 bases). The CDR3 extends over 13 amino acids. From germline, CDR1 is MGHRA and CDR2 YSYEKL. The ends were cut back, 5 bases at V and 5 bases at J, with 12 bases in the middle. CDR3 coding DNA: TGCGCCAGCAGCTCGAGGGTGGGGGAGACCCAGTACTTC. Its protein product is CASSSRVGETQYF.